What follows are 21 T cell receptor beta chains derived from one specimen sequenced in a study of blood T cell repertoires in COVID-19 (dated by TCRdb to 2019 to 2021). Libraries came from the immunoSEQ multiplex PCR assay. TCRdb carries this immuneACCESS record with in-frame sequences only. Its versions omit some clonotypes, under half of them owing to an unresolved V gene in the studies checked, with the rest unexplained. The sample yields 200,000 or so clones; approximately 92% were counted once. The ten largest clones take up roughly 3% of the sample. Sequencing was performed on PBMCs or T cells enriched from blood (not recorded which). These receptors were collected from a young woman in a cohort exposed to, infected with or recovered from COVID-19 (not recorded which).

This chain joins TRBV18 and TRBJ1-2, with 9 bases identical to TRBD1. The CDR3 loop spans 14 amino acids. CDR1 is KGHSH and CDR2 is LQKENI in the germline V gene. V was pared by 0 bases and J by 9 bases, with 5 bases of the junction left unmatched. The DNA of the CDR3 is TGTGCCAGCTCACCACCCGGGACAGGGTTCAGCTACACCTTC. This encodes CASSPPGTGFSYTF.

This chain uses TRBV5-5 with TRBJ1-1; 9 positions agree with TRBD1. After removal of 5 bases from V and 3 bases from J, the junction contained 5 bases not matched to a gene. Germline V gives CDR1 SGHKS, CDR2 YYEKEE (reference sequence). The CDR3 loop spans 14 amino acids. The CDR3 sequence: CASSLTGGDTEAFF. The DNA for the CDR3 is TGTGCCAGCAGTTTGACAGGGGGTGACACTGAAGCTTTCTTT.

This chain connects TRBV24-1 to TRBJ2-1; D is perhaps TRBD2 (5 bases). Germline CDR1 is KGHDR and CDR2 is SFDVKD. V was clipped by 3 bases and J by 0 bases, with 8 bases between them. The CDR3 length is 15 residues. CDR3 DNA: TGTGCCACCAGTGATAACGCGGGCTCCTACAATGAGCAGTTCTTC. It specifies CATSDNAGSYNEQFF.

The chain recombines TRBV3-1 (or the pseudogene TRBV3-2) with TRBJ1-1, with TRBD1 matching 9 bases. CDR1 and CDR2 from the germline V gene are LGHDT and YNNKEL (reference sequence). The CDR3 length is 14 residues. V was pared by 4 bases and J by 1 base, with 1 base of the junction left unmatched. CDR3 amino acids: CASSPTGGNTEAFF. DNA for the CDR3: TGTGCCAGCAGCCCGACAGGGGGGAACACTGAAGCTTTCTTT.

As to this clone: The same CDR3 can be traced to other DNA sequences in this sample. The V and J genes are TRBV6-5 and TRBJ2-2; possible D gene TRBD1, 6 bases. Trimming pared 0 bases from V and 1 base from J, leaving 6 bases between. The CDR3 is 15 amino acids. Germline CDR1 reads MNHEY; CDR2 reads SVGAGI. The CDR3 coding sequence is TGTGCCAGCAGTTACTCGACAGGGAACACCGGGGAGCTGTTTTTT. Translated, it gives CASSYSTGNTGELFF.

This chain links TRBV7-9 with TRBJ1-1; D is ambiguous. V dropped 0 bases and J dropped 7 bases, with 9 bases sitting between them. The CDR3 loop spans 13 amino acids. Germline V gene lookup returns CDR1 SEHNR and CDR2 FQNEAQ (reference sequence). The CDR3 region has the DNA TGTGCCAGCAGCTTAGCAACAGAGGGTGAAGCTTTCTTT. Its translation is CASSLATEGEAFF.

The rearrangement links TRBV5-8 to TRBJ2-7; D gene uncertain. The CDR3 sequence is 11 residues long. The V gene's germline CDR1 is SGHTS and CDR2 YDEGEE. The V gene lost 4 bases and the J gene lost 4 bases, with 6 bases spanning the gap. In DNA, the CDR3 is TGTGCCAGCAGCCTACCGTACGAGCAGTACTTC. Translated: CASSLPYEQYF.

This chain's CDR3 is CATSRDTGSTEAFF. The CDR3 DNA is TGTGCCACCAGCAGAGATACCGGGAGCACTGAAGCTTTCTTT. The chain combines TRBV15 with TRBJ1-1; no clear D. Germline V CDR1 and CDR2: LNHNV, YYDKDF (reference sequence). Trimming stripped 0 bases from V and 4 bases from J, with 9 bases between. This CDR3 is built from 14 residues.

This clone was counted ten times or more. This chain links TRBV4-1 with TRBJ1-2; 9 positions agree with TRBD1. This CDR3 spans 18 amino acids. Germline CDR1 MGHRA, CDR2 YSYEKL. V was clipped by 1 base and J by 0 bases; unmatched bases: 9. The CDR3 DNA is TGCGCCAGCAGCCAAGGAGGGACAGGGCCCCGAGCTAACTATGGCTACACCTTC. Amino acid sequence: CASSQGGTGPRANYGYTF.

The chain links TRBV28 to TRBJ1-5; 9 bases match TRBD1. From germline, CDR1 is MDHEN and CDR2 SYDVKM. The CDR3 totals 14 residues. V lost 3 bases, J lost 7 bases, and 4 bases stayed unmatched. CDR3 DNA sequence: TGTGCCAGCAGTTTCACAGGGGGCGTACAGCCCCAGCATTTT. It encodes CASSFTGGVQPQHF.

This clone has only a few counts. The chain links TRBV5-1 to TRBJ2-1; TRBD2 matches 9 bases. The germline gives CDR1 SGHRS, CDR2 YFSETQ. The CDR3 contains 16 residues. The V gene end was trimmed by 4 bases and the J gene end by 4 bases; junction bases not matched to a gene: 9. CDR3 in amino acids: CASSALERGEYNEQFF. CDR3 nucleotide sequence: TGCGCCAGCAGCGCCCTCGAGCGGGGGGAATACAATGAGCAGTTCTTC.

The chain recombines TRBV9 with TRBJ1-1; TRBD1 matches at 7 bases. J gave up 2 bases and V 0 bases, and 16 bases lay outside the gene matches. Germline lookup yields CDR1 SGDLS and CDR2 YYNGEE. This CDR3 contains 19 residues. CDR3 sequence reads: CASSVVNGEMGTDNTEAFF. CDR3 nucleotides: TGTGCCAGCAGCGTAGTAAACGGCGAGATGGGGACAGACAACACTGAAGCTTTCTTT.

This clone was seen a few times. This CDR3 is CASSLTGYEKLFF. The CDR3 DNA is TGTGCCAGCAGCTTGACAGGGTATGAAAAACTGTTTTTT. The chain has TRBV7-8 and TRBJ1-4, with 7 bases fitting TRBD1. The CDR3 consists of 13 residues. V was clipped by 3 bases and J by 6 bases; unmatched bases: 1. Germline CDR1 and CDR2: SGHVS and FQNEAQ.

The CDR3 region has the DNA TGTGCCAGCAGTTTACCAGGGCGCGGCTACACCTTC. It codes for CASSLPGRGYTF. The V call is TRBV12-3 or TRBV12-4, the J call TRBJ1-2, with a possible D match to TRBD1 (5 bases). The CDR3 contains 12 residues. V gave up 2 bases and J gave up 8 bases, with 9 bases separating them.

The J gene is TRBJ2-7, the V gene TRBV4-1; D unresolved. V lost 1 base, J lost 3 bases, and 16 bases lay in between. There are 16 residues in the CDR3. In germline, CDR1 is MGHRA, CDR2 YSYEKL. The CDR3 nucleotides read TGCGCCAGCAGCCAAGTTCTCGTGGCAGGTAGCTACGAGCAGTACTTC. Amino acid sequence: CASSQVLVAGSYEQYF.

CDR3 coding DNA: TGTGCCACAAGCGGGGCGTCAGATAATTCACCCCTCCACTTT. Translated: CATSGASDNSPLHF. The chain recombines TRBV6-5 with TRBJ1-6; tentative D call: TRBD1 (5 bases). The germline V gene encodes CDR1 MNHEY and CDR2 SVGAGI. The CDR3 consists of 14 residues. V was trimmed by 10 bases and J by 5 bases, leaving 15 bases between them.

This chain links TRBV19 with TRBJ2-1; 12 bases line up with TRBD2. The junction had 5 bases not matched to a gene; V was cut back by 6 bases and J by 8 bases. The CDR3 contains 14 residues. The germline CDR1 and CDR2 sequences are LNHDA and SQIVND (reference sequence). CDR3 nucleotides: TGTGCCAGTAGACTAGCGGGAGGATCTGATGAGCAGTTCTTC. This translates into CASRLAGGSDEQFF.

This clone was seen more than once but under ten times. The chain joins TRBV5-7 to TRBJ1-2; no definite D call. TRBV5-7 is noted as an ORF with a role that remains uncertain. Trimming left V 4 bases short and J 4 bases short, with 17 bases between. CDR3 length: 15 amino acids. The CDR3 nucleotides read TGTGCCAGCAGCCTGACCCCGGGGAAGGGCTATGGCTACACCTTC. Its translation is CASSLTPGKGYGYTF.

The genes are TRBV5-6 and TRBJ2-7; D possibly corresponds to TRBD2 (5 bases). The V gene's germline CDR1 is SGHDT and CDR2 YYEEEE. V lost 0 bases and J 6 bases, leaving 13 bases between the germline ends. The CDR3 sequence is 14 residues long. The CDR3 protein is CASSLAGGSLEQYF. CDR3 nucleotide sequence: TGTGCCAGCAGCTTGGCAGGAGGATCACTCGAGCAGTACTTC.

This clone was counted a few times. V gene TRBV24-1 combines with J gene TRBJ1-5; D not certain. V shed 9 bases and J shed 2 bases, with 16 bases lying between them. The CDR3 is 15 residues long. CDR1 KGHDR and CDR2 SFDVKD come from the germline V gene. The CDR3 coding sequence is TGTGCCACCGCGCGGGGTGACTTGGGCAATCAGCCCCAGCATTTT. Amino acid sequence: CATARGDLGNQPQHF.

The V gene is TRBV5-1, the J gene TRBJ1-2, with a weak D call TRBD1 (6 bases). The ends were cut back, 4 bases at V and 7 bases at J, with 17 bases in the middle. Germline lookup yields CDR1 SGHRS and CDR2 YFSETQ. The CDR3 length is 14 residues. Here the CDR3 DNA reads TGCGCCAGCAGCCCAGACAGGCCGATTAGTGGCTACACCTTC. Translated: CASSPDRPISGYTF.